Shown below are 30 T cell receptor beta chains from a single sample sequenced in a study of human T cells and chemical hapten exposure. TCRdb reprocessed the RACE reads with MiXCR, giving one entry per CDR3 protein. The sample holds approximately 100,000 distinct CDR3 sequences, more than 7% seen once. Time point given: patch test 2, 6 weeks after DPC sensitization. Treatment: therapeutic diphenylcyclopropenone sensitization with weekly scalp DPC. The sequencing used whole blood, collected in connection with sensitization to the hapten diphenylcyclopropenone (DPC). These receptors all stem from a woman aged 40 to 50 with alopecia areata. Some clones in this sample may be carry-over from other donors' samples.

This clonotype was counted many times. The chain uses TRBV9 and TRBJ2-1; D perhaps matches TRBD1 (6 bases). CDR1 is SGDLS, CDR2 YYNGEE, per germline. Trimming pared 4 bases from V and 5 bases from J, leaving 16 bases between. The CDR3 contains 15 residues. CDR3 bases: TGTGCCAGCAGCCAACCCCCGGGACATGACAATGAGCAGTTCTTC. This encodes CASSQPPGHDNEQFF.

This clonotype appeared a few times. Here the CDR3 reads CASSFWGAYTRANSPLHF. The CDR3 DNA is TGTGCCAGCAGCTTTTGGGGGGCCTACACAAGGGCAAATTCACCCCTCCACTTT. V and J are TRBV7-8 and TRBJ1-6, with D maybe TRBD1 (6 bases). The V end lost 3 bases, the J end lost 7 bases, and 22 bases lay between the germline ends. This CDR3 contains 18 residues. Germline CDR1 and CDR2: SGHVS and FQNEAQ.

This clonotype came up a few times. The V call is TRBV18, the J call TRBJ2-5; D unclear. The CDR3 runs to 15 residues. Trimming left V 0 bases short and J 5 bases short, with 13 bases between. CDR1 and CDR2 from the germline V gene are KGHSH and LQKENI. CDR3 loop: CASSPPLRDLETQYF. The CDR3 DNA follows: TGTGCCAGCTCACCACCGTTAAGGGATTTGGAGACCCAGTACTTC.

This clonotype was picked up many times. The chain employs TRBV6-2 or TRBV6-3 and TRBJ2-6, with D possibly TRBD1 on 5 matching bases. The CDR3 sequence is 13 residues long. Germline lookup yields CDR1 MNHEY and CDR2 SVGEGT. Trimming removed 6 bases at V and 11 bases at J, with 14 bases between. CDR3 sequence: CASSRRDHHVLTF. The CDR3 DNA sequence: TGTGCCAGCAGCCGCAGGGATCACCACGTCCTGACTTTC.

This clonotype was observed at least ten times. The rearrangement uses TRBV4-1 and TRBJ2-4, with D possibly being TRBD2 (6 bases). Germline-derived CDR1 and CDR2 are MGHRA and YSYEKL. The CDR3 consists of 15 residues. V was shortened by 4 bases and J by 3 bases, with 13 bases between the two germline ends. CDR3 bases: TGCGCCAGCAGCCCGGGACTCCTCGACAAAAACATTCAGTACTTC. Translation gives CASSPGLLDKNIQYF.

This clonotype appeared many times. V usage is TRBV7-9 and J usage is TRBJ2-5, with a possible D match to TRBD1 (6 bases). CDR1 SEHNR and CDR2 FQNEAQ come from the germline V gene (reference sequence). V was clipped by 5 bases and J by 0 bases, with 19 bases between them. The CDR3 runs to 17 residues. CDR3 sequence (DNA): TGTGCCAGCAGCCGACAGACAGGCTGGGGGTACCAAGAGACCCAGTACTTC. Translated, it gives CASSRQTGWGYQETQYF.

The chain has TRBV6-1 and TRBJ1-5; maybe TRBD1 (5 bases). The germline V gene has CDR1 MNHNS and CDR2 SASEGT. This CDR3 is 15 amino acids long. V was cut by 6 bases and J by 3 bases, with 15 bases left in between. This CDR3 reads CASSDTGPNNQPQHF. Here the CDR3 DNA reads TGTGCCAGCAGCGATACAGGCCCGAACAATCAGCCCCAGCATTTT.

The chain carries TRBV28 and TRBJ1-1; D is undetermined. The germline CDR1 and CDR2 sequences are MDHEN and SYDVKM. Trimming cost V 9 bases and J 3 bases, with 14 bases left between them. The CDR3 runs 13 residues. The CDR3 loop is CASINGVDTEAFF. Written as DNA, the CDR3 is TGTGCCAGTATTAACGGTGTGGACACTGAAGCTTTCTTT.

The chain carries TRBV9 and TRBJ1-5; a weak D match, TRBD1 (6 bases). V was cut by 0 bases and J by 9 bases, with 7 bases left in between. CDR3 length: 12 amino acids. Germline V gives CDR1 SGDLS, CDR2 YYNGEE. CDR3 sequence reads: CASSVEGGPQHF. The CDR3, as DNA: TGTGCCAGCAGCGTAGAGGGGGGGCCCCAGCATTTT.

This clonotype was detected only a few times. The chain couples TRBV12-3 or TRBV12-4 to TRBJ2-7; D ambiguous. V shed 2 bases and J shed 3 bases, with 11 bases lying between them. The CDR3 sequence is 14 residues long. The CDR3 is CASSLTRNSYEQYF. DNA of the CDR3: TGTGCCAGCAGTTTAACCAGGAACAGCTACGAGCAGTACTTC.

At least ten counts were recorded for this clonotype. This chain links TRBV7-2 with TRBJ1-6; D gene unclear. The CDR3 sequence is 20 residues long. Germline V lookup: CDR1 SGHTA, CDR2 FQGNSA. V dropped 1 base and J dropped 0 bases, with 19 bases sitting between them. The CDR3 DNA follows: TGTGCCAGCAGCTTAGATCCCCGCCTCAGTCCCAGCTCCTATAATTCACCCCTCCACTTT. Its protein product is CASSLDPRLSPSSYNSPLHF.

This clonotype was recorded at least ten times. CDR3 loop: CASSEIGQNYGYTF. The CDR3 DNA reads as TGTGCCAGCAGTGAAATCGGACAGAACTATGGCTACACCTTC. The chain combines TRBV2 with TRBJ1-2, with a possible D match to TRBD1 (6 bases). The CDR3 has 14 residues. Germline CDR1 is SNHLY and CDR2 is FYNNEI. The V gene lost 2 bases and the J gene lost 2 bases, with 9 bases spanning the gap. The variable domain in full, with the rest retrieved from reference TRBV2 and TRBJ1-2, is EPEVTQTPSHQVTQMGQEVILRCVPISNHLYFYWYRQILGQKVEFLVSFYNNEISEKSEIFDDQFSVERPDGSNFTLKIRSTKLEDSAMYFCASSEIGQNYGYTFGSGTRLTVV.

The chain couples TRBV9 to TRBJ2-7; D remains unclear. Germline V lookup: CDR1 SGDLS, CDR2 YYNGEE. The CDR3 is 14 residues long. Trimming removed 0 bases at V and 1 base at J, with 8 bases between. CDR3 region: CASSVVPPSYEQYF. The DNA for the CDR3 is TGTGCCAGCAGCGTAGTTCCCCCGTCCTACGAGCAGTACTTC.

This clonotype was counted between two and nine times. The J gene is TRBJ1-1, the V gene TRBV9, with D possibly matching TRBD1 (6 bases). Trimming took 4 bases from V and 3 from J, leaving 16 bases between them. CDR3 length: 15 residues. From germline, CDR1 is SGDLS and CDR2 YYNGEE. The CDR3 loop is CASSPLTGTDTEAFF. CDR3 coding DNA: TGTGCCAGCAGCCCTCTGACAGGCACGGACACTGAAGCTTTCTTT.

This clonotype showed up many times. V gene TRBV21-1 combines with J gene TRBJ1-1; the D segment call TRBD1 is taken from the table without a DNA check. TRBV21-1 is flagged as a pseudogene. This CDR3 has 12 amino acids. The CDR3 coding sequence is TGTGCCAGCAGCAAAGGGGCGGGTGAAGCTTTCTTT. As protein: CASSKGAGEAFF.

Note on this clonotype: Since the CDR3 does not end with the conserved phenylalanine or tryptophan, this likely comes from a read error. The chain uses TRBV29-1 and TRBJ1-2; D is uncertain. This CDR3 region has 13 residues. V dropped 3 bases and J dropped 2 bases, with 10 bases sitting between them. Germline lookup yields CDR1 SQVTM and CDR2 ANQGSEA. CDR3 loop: CSVEQARNYGYTS. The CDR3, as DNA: TGCAGCGTTGAGCAGGCAAGAAACTATGGCTACACCTCC.

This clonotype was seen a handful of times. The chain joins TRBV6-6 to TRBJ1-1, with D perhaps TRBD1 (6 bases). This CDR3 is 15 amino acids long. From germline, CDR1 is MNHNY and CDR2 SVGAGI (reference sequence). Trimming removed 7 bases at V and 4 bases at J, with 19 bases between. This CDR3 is CASNPGPGGVTEAFF. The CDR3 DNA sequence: TGTGCCAGCAACCCTGGACCGGGGGGCGTCACTGAAGCTTTCTTT.

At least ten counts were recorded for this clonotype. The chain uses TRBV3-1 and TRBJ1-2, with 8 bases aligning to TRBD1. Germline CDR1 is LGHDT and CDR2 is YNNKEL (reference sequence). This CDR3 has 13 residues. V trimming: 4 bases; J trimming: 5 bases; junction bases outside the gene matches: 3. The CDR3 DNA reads TGTGCCAGCAGCCCAGACAGGGGATATGGCTACACCTTC. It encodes CASSPDRGYGYTF.

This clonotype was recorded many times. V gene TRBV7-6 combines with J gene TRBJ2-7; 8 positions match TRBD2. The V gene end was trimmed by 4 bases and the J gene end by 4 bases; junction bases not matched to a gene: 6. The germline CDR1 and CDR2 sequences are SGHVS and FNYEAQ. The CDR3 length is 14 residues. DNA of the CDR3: TGTGCCAGCAGCTATAGCGGGGAGCTGTACGAGCAGTACTTC. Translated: CASSYSGELYEQYF.

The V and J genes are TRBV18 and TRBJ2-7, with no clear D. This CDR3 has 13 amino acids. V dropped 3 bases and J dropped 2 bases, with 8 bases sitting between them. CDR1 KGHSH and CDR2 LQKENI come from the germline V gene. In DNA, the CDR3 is TGTGCCAGCTCACCGGGTGCCCCCTACGAGCAGTACTTC. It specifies CASSPGAPYEQYF. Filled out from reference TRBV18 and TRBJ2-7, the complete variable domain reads NAGVMQNPRHLVRRRGQEARLRCSPMKGHSHVYWYRQLPEEGLKFMVYLQKENIIDESGMPKERFSAEFPKEGPSILRIQQVVRGDSAAYFCASSPGAPYEQYFGPGTRLTVT.

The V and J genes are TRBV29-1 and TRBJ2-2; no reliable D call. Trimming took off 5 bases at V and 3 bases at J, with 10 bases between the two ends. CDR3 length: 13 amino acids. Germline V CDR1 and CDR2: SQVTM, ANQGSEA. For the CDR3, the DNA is TGCAGCGTTAGGACGGCCTACACCGGGGAGCTGTTTTTT. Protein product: CSVRTAYTGELFF.

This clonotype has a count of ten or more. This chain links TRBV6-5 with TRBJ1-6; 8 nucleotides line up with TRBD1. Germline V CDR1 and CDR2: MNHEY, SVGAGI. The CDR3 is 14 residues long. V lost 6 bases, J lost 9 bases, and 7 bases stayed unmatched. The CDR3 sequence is CASRETGVGSPLHF. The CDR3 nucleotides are TGTGCCAGCAGAGAGACAGGGGTCGGTTCACCCCTCCACTTT.

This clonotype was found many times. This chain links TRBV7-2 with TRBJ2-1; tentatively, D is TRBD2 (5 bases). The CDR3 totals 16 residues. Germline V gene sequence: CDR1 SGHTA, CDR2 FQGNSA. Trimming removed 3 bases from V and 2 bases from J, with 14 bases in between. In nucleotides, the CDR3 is TGTGCCAGCAGCTTCCGTAGGACTTCTACCTACAATGAGCAGTTCTTC. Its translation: CASSFRRTSTYNEQFF.

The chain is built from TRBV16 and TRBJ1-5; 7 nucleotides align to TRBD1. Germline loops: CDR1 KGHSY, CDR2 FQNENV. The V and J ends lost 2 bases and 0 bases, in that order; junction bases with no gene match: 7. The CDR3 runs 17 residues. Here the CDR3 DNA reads TGTGCCAGCAGCCAAACTGACAGGGCGGTTAGCAATCAGCCCCAGCATTTT. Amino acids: CASSQTDRAVSNQPQHF. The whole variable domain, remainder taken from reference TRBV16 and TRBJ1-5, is GEEVAQTPKHLVRGEGQKAKLYCAPIKGHSYVFWYQQVLKNEFKFLISFQNENVFDETGMPKERFSAKCLPNSPCSLEIQATKLEDSAVYFCASSQTDRAVSNQPQHFGDGTRLSIL.

In nucleotides, the CDR3 is TGTGCCAGCAGCCCTCAGGCCCACGAACTTATTAACTATGGCTACACCTTC. Translating gives CASSPQAHELINYGYTF. The chain has TRBV7-2 and TRBJ1-2, with D hard to call. V lost 5 bases and J lost 1, with 20 bases in between. The CDR3 runs 17 residues. Germline CDR1 is SGHTA and CDR2 is FQGNSA. Variable domain in full (rest from reference TRBV7-2 and TRBJ1-2): GAGVSQSPSNKVTEKGKDVELRCDPISGHTALYWYRQSLGQGLEFLIYFQGNSAPDKSGLPSDRFSAERTGGSVSTLTIQRTQQEDSAVYLCASSPQAHELINYGYTFGSGTRLTVV.

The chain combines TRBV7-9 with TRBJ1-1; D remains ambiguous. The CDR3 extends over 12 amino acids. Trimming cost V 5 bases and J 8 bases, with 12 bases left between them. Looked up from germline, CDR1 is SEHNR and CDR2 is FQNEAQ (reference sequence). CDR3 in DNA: TGTGCCAGCAGCGAGCAGACGCGCGAAGCTTTCTTT. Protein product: CASSEQTREAFF.

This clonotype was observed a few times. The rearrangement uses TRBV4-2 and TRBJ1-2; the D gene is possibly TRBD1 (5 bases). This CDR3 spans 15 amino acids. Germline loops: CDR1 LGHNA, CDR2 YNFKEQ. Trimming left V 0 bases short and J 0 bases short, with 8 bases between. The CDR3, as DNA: TGTGCCAGCAGCCAAGAGGCGGGGGCTAACTATGGCTACACCTTC. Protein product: CASSQEAGANYGYTF.

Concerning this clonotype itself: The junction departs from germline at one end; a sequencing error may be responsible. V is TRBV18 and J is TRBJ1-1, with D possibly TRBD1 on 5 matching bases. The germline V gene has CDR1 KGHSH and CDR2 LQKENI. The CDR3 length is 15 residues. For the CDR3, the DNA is TGTGTCAGCTCACCACCTAAACTGTCAGGGACTGAAGCTTTCTTT. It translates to CVSSPPKLSGTEAFF.

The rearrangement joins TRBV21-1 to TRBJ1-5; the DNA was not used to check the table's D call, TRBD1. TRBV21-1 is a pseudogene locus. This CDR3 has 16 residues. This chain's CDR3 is CASSKMTASSNQPQHF. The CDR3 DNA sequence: TGTGCCAGCAGCAAAATGACAGCCTCTAGCAATCAGCCCCAGCATTTT.

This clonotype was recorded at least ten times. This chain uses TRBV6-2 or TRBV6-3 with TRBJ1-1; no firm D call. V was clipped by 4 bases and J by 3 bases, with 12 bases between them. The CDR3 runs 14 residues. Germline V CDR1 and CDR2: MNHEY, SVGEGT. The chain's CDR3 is CASSSRVIDTEAFF. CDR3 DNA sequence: TGTGCCAGCAGTTCCCGGGTGATCGACACTGAAGCTTTCTTT.